The 5 T cell receptor beta chains in this list originate from one sample, sequenced in a study of T-cell memory formation after mild COVID-19. One entry per CDR3 protein, called by TCRdb with MiXCR from the 5' RACE reads. The sample has roughly 260,000 distinct CDR3 sequences, about a sixth seen once. Sequenced: PBMCs or a T cell subset sorted from them (not recorded which). Receptors originate from a young man who had mild COVID-19 (a few samples of this study predate the infection). Cell type and time point are not known.

This clonotype was picked up a small number of times. J is TRBJ1-6 and V is TRBV20-1, with TRBD1 identical over 7 bases. Trimming at V came to 6 bases and at J to 8 bases, leaving 13 bases not matched to a gene. This CDR3 contains 15 residues. Germline V CDR1 and CDR2: DFQATT, SNEGSKA (reference sequence). DNA for the CDR3: TGCAGTGCGCGGCTGGTTGGGGACAGTCATTCACCCCTCCACTTT. Its translation is CSARLVGDSHSPLHF.

The V call is TRBV18, the J call TRBJ1-2; perhaps TRBD1 as D (5 bases). The CDR3 covers 14 residues. Germline V CDR1 and CDR2: KGHSH, LQKENI. Trimming took 3 bases from V and 9 from J, leaving 17 bases between them. The CDR3 DNA reads as TGTGCCAGCTCACCCTCAGACAGTCTATGGAGCTACACCTTC. The encoded protein is CASSPSDSLWSYTF. The full variable domain, its missing parts supplied by reference TRBV18 and TRBJ1-2, is NAGVMQNPRHLVRRRGQEARLRCSPMKGHSHVYWYRQLPEEGLKFMVYLQKENIIDESGMPKERFSAEFPKEGPSILRIQQVVRGDSAAYFCASSPSDSLWSYTFGSGTRLTVV.

The chain is built from TRBV7-2 and TRBJ1-3, with 8 bases fitting TRBD1. V lost 4 bases and J lost 0; bases outside the gene matches: 5. The V gene's germline CDR1 is SGHTA and CDR2 FQGNSA. The CDR3 sequence is 16 residues long. The chain's CDR3 is CASSSGTGYSGNTIYF. CDR3 DNA: TGTGCCAGCAGCTCCGGGACAGGTTACTCTGGAAACACCATATATTTT.

V and J are TRBV5-8 and TRBJ2-5; TRBD1 agrees at 7 bases. In germline, CDR1 is SGHTS, CDR2 YDEGEE. The J segment lost 1 base and the V segment lost 3 bases, leaving 3 bases of the junction unmatched. This CDR3 is 14 amino acids long. The CDR3 loop is CASSSRDSQETQYF. The CDR3 bases are TGTGCCAGCAGCTCCCGGGACAGCCAAGAGACCCAGTACTTC. Variable domain in full (rest from reference TRBV5-8 and TRBJ2-5): EAGVTQSPTHLIKTRGQQATLRCSPISGHTSVYWYQQALGLGLQFLLWYDEGEERNRGNFPPRFSGRQFPNYSSELNVNALELEDSALYLCASSSRDSQETQYFGPGTRLLVL.

This chain links TRBV5-1 with TRBJ2-3; 7 bases agree with TRBD2. The junction had 3 bases not matched to a gene; V was cut back by 0 bases and J by 2 bases. Germline assignment: CDR1 SGHRS and CDR2 YFSETQ. The CDR3 loop spans 15 amino acids. CDR3 sequence: CASSLDQRDTDTQYF. The CDR3 nucleotides read TGCGCCAGCAGCTTGGACCAGCGGGACACAGATACGCAGTATTTT.